Shown below are 19 T cell receptor beta chains from a single sample sequenced in a study of CD8 T cells in ankylosing spondylitis. Study findings and constraints: Several highly homologous variants made up a TCR beta motif that seemed to typify ankylosing spondylitis blood.

These receptors' targets are unknown. TCRdb itself ran the 5' RACE reads through MiXCR, one entry per CDR3 protein. Of a few hundred thousand distinct CDR3 sequences in the sample, about 22% were seen once. Sequences were obtained from blood, either unsorted or a sorted T cell fraction (not recorded which). The receptors stem from a male donor with ankylosing spondylitis.

This clonotype was found a few times. This rearrangement joins TRBV7-2 to TRBJ1-1; TRBD1 is a possible D gene (5 bases). Germline V gene lookup returns CDR1 SGHTA and CDR2 FQGNSA. The CDR3 loop spans 16 amino acids. V lost 1 base and J lost 0, with 12 bases in between. In DNA form, the CDR3 reads TGTGCCAGCAGCTTAGTGGGTTCGGACATGAACACTGAAGCTTTCTTT. The encoded protein is CASSLVGSDMNTEAFF.

This clonotype was found a few times. This rearrangement joins TRBV6-2 or TRBV6-3 to TRBJ2-1; 8 bases line up with TRBD2. The V segment lost 4 bases and the J segment 9 bases; nucleotides outside the gene matches: 8. The CDR3 is 14 amino acids. Germline V lookup: CDR1 MNHEY, CDR2 SVGEGT. The CDR3 DNA follows: TGTGCCAGCAGTTCCTTCCTTGCGGGAGGTGAGCAGTTCTTC. Its translation is CASSSFLAGGEQFF.

This clonotype was seen ten or more times. This chain joins TRBV5-1 and TRBJ1-6; D uncertain. Germline V CDR1 and CDR2: SGHRS, YFSETQ. V was clipped by 2 bases and J by 7 bases, with 10 bases between them. The CDR3 covers 14 residues. The CDR3 is CASSLDRLNSPLHF. CDR3 nucleotide sequence: TGCGCCAGCAGCTTAGACCGGCTGAATTCACCCCTCCACTTT.

The chain employs TRBV28 and TRBJ2-3; no definite D call. This CDR3 has 15 residues. The V and J ends lost 1 base and 0 bases respectively, with 8 bases between them. Germline CDR1 and CDR2: MDHEN and SYDVKM. In nucleotides, the CDR3 is TGTGCCAGCAGTTTATTTGGCGGTAGCACAGATACGCAGTATTTT. It yields the protein CASSLFGGSTDTQYF. Variable domain in full (rest from reference TRBV28 and TRBJ2-3): DVKVTQSSRYLVKRTGEKVFLECVQDMDHENMFWYRQDPGLGLRLIYFSYDVKMKEKGDIPEGYSVSREKKERFSLILESASTNQTSMYLCASSLFGGSTDTQYFGPGTRLTVL.

This rearrangement joins TRBV14 to TRBJ1-5; no clear D gene. The CDR3 covers 16 residues. The V end lost 2 bases, the J end lost 2 bases, and 13 bases lay between the germline ends. Germline CDR1 is SGHDN and CDR2 is FVKESK. As DNA, the CDR3 is TGTGCCAGCAGCCAAAACGTCTCTAACGGCAATCAGCCCCAGCATTTT. Its translation is CASSQNVSNGNQPQHF.

This clonotype appeared a few times. The gene calls are TRBV20-1 and TRBJ2-3, with 7 bases aligning to TRBD1. There are 14 residues in the CDR3. V shed 6 bases and J 4 bases; nucleotides not matched to a gene: 10. Germline CDR1 is DFQATT and CDR2 is SNEGSKA (reference sequence). Here the CDR3 reads CSAARTGRSDTQYF. Written as DNA, the CDR3 is TGCAGTGCCGCGAGGACAGGAAGGTCAGATACGCAGTATTTT.

This clonotype was observed many times. V usage is TRBV20-1 and J usage is TRBJ2-1; D perhaps matches TRBD1 (5 bases). The V end lost 4 bases, the J end lost 7 bases, and 17 bases lay between the germline ends. The CDR3 is 14 amino acids. CDR1 is DFQATT, CDR2 SNEGSKA, per germline (reference sequence). This CDR3 reads CSANIRAAGNEQFF. DNA for the CDR3: TGCAGTGCTAATATCAGGGCCGCCGGAAATGAGCAGTTCTTC.

The chain links TRBV7-9 to TRBJ2-3; D is perhaps TRBD1 (6 bases). Germline CDR1 SEHNR, CDR2 FQNEAQ (reference sequence). Between the trimmed V and J ends, which lost 2 bases and 1 base, there was a span of 10 bases. The CDR3 extends over 15 amino acids. Here the CDR3 reads CASSLPRGGTDTQYF. The CDR3 DNA reads as TGTGCCAGCAGCTTACCCAGGGGCGGCACAGATACGCAGTATTTT.

The gene calls are TRBV5-1 and TRBJ2-2, with 9 nucleotides matching TRBD1. This CDR3 is 16 amino acids long. The ends lost 3 bases at V and 0 bases at J; junction bases unmatched: 3. The germline V gene has CDR1 SGHRS and CDR2 YFSETQ. The CDR3 loop reads CASSWDRVSNTGELFF. As DNA, the CDR3 is TGCGCCAGCAGCTGGGACAGGGTTTCGAACACCGGGGAGCTGTTTTTT. The whole variable domain, filled in from reference TRBV5-1 and TRBJ2-2, reads KAGVTQTPRYLIKTRGQQVTLSCSPISGHRSVSWYQQTPGQGLQFLFEYFSETQRNKGNFPGRFSGRQFSNSRSEMNVSTLELGDSALYLCASSWDRVSNTGELFFGEGSRLTVL.

The CDR3 region is CAPEGVGEQYF. The CDR3 DNA sequence: TGTGCCCCCGAAGGGGTCGGCGAGCAGTACTTC. The chain uses TRBV3-1 and TRBJ2-7, with D perhaps TRBD1 (5 bases). Germline V gene sequence: CDR1 LGHDT, CDR2 YNNKEL (reference sequence). V lost 11 bases and J lost 6, with 14 bases in between. The CDR3 runs 11 residues.

This clonotype was counted a few times. The chain recombines TRBV6-1 with TRBJ2-2; 9 bases are a match to TRBD1. J gave up 3 bases and V 6 bases, and 2 bases lay outside the gene matches. The germline gives CDR1 MNHNS, CDR2 SASEGT. The CDR3 has 14 amino acids. DNA for the CDR3: TGTGCCAGCAGGACAGGGGGGGACACCGGGGAGCTGTTTTTT. Its translation: CASRTGGDTGELFF.

This clonotype occurred a few times. The rearrangement links TRBV6-1 to TRBJ2-3, with 16 bases matching TRBD2. The CDR3 totals 18 residues. With 5 bases clipped from V and 5 bases from J, the junction kept 10 bases outside the gene matches. Germline loops: CDR1 MNHNS, CDR2 SASEGT. CDR3 nucleotide sequence: TGTGCCAGCAGTCGGGGACTAGCGGGAGGGCCAGGTGGAGATACGCAGTATTTT. It codes for CASSRGLAGGPGGDTQYF.

The gene calls are TRBV5-1 and TRBJ1-1; D not certain. The CDR3 has 13 amino acids. The germline V and J ends were trimmed by 3 bases and 5 bases, with 11 bases remaining between them. Germline V CDR1 and CDR2: SGHRS, YFSETQ. The CDR3 is CASSSTTETEAFF. The DNA of the CDR3 is TGCGCCAGCAGCTCGACGACTGAAACTGAAGCTTTCTTT. The whole variable domain, filled in from reference TRBV5-1 and TRBJ1-1, reads KAGVTQTPRYLIKTRGQQVTLSCSPISGHRSVSWYQQTPGQGLQFLFEYFSETQRNKGNFPGRFSGRQFSNSRSEMNVSTLELGDSALYLCASSSTTETEAFFGQGTRLTVV.

V gene TRBV20-1 combines with J gene TRBJ1-2; 8 nucleotides line up with TRBD1. The ends lost 1 base at V and 7 bases at J; junction bases unmatched: 14. The germline CDR1 and CDR2 sequences are DFQATT and SNEGSKA (reference sequence). This CDR3 contains 16 residues. CDR3 sequence reads: CSARVPRQGIKGGYTF. CDR3 DNA sequence: TGCAGTGCTAGAGTACCGAGACAGGGGATTAAGGGTGGCTACACCTTC.

The sample holds a few counts of this clonotype. The CDR3 nucleotides read TGTGCCAGCAGTGAATCGGACGGAACCTACGAGCAGTACTTC. Amino acid sequence: CASSESDGTYEQYF. The rearrangement joins TRBV2 to TRBJ2-7; D is uncertain. Trimming shortened V by 2 bases and J by 2 bases, and 10 bases separated the two germline ends. Germline lookup yields CDR1 SNHLY and CDR2 FYNNEI. This CDR3 is built from 14 residues.

This clonotype occurred many times. The chain recombines TRBV29-1 with TRBJ2-4; 13 bases match TRBD2. Trimming took 5 bases from V and 8 from J; bases not matched to a gene: 3. This CDR3 comprises 13 residues. Per the germline V gene, CDR1 is SQVTM and CDR2 is ANQGSEA. The CDR3 sequence is CSVRTSGSYIQYF. The CDR3 coding sequence is TGCAGCGTTCGGACTAGCGGGAGTTACATTCAGTACTTC.

The chain joins TRBV2 to TRBJ1-6; D is unresolved. Germline V gene sequence: CDR1 SNHLY, CDR2 FYNNEI. CDR3 length equals 14 residues. V was shortened by 8 bases and J by 7 bases, with 15 bases between the two germline ends. This CDR3 is CASARTNLNSPLHF. The CDR3, as DNA: TGTGCCAGCGCTCGGACGAATCTCAATTCACCCCTCCACTTT. The variable domain in full, with the rest retrieved from reference TRBV2 and TRBJ1-6, is EPEVTQTPSHQVTQMGQEVILRCVPISNHLYFYWYRQILGQKVEFLVSFYNNEISEKSEIFDDQFSVERPDGSNFTLKIRSTKLEDSAMYFCASARTNLNSPLHFGNGTRLTVT.

This clonotype was observed a few times. V and J are TRBV29-1 and TRBJ2-7; TRBD2 might be the D (6 bases). CDR3 length: 13 residues. CDR1 and CDR2 from the germline V gene are SQVTM and ANQGSEA. Between the trimmed V and J ends, which lost 4 bases and 4 bases, there was a span of 14 bases. For the CDR3, the DNA is TGCAGCGTTGCCGGGACTCTTACATACGAGCAGTACTTC. This codes for CSVAGTLTYEQYF.

The chain recombines TRBV4-1 with TRBJ1-4, with D hard to call. The V end lost 0 bases, the J end lost 8 bases, and 13 bases lay between the germline ends. Looked up from germline, CDR1 is MGHRA and CDR2 is YSYEKL. This CDR3 contains 15 residues. CDR3 in DNA: TGCGCCAGCAGCCAAGATACCGTACGTCGGGAAAAACTGTTTTTT. Its protein is CASSQDTVRREKLFF.